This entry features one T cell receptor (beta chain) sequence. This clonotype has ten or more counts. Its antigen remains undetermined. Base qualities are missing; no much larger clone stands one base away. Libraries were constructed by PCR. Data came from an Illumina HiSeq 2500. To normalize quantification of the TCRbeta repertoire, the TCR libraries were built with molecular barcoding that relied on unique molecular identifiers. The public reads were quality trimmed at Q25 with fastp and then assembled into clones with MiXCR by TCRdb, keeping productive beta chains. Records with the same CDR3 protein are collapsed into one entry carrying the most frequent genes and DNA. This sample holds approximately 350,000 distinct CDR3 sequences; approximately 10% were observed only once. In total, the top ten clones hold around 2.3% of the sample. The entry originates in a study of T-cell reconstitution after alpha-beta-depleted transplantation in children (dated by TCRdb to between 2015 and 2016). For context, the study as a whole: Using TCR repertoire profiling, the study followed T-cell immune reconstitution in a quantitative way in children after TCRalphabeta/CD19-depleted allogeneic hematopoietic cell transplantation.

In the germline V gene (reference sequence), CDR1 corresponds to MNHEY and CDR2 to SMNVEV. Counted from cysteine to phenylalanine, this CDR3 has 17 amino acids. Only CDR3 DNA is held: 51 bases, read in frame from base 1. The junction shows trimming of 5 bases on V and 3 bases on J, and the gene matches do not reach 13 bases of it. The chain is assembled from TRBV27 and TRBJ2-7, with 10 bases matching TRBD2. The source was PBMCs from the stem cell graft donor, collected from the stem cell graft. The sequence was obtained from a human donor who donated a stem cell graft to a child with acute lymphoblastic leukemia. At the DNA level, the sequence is TGTGCCAGCAGTAAGAGGACTAGCGGAGCGCCCGACTACGAGCAGTACTTC. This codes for CASSKRTSGAPDYEQYF.